A single sample gave rise to the 15 T cell receptor beta chains below, sequenced in a study of CDR3 diversity in severe acne. One entry per CDR3 protein, called by TCRdb with MiXCR from the PCR reads. There are almost 85,000 distinct CDR3 sequences in the sample; over 40% occur only once, and approximately 15% lies in the top ten. Sequenced sample: blood. All receptors derive from a male donor in good health, without acne.

The J gene is TRBJ2-7, the V gene TRBV10-3; D could derive from TRBD1 or TRBD2 (5 bases each). Trimming left V 8 bases short and J 2 bases short, with 13 bases between. Germline V CDR1 and CDR2: ENHRY, SYGVKD. The CDR3 consists of 13 residues. The chain's CDR3 is CAIERDGAYEQYF. CDR3 bases: TGTGCCATCGAAAGGGACGGAGCCTACGAGCAGTACTTC.

The chain carries TRBV5-1 and TRBJ1-5; 9 positions match TRBD1. Germline CDR1 reads SGHRS; CDR2 reads YFSETQ. This CDR3 region has 14 residues. V was clipped by 5 bases and J by 7 bases; unmatched bases: 7. CDR3 amino acids: CASSIQGARQPQHF. The CDR3 nucleotides read TGCGCCAGCAGTATACAGGGGGCAAGGCAGCCCCAGCATTTT.

This clonotype has a count of ten or more. This chain uses TRBV5-8 with TRBJ2-7, with 9 positions matching TRBD1. This CDR3 is 13 amino acids long. With 6 bases clipped from V and 3 bases from J, the junction kept 4 bases outside the gene matches. Germline V gene lookup returns CDR1 SGHTS and CDR2 YDEGEE. The CDR3 DNA reads TGTGCCAGCACCGGGACAGGGTTCTACGAGCAGTACTTC. It is translated as CASTGTGFYEQYF.

The genes are TRBV6-1 and TRBJ2-7; D may be TRBD2 (5 bases). CDR3 size: 14 residues. Per germline, CDR1 MNHNS and CDR2 SASEGT. With 3 bases removed from V and 3 bases from J, the gap between germline ends came to 12 bases. The CDR3 region is CASSEDGLGYEQYF. The CDR3 nucleotides are TGTGCCAGCAGTGAGGACGGACTCGGCTACGAGCAGTACTTC.

The V and J genes are TRBV6-1 and TRBJ2-3; D remains ambiguous. Germline V gene data show CDR1 as MNHNS and CDR2 as SASEGT. The V gene lost 6 bases and the J gene lost 1 base, with 17 bases spanning the gap. The CDR3 runs to 16 residues. This CDR3 reads CASRVTGRPRTDTQYF. CDR3 nucleotides: TGTGCCAGCAGGGTGACCGGACGGCCCCGCACAGATACGCAGTATTTT.

Regarding this clonotype: The CDR3 end shows no conserved phenylalanine or tryptophan, and so a read error is likely. Because the CDR3's place on the DNA is in doubt, the DNA is left out and the CDR3 is given as listed by TCRdb. The rearrangement uses TRBV27 and TRBJ1-1. The CDR3 has 10 residues if both end residues are counted. CDR1 is MNHEY, CDR2 SMNVEV, per germline (reference sequence). CDR3 protein: CASSLSMGFS.

As regards this clonotype: No DNA is shown, since the ends of the CDR3 on it are uncertain; the CDR3 is the one TCRdb lists. This chain uses TRBV5-6 with TRBJ2-6; the table's TRBD2 call for D was not verified on the DNA. The CDR3 numbers 22 amino acids, ends counted. Germline CDR1 SGHDT, CDR2 YYEEEE. The CDR3 sequence: CASSFYICSATDMWPGANVLTF.

In this sample, this clonotype turned up many times. The chain's CDR3 is CASSQVQRGGLETQYF. As DNA, the CDR3 is TGTGCCAGCAGCCAAGTCCAGCGGGGGGGCCTAGAGACCCAGTACTTC. The J gene is TRBJ2-5, the V gene TRBV3-1, with 10 bases that match TRBD2. The CDR3 extends over 16 amino acids. Losses at the gene ends were 1 base for V and 4 bases for J; bases not matched to a gene: 6. From germline, CDR1 is LGHDT and CDR2 YNNKEL (reference sequence).

This sequence joins TRBV5-6 and TRBJ2-5; TRBD1 aligns across 7 bases. After removal of 4 bases from V and 3 bases from J, the junction contained 6 bases not matched to a gene. The germline V gene encodes CDR1 SGHDT and CDR2 YYEEEE. The CDR3 is 14 residues long. This CDR3 is CASSTGTAEETQYF. CDR3 DNA sequence: TGTGCCAGCAGCACCGGGACAGCCGAAGAGACCCAGTACTTC.

By proportion, this clonotype is medium-sized. The rearrangement joins TRBV20-1 to TRBJ2-3; TRBD1 aligns across 9 bases. V lost 5 bases to trimming and J lost 3 bases; unmatched junction nucleotides: 3. The CDR3 loop spans 13 amino acids. CDR1 is DFQATT and CDR2 is SNEGSKA in the germline V gene (reference sequence). CDR3: CSAETGGTDTQYF. Written as DNA, the CDR3 is TGCAGTGCTGAGACAGGGGGTACAGATACGCAGTATTTT.

The V and J genes are TRBV2 and TRBJ1-2, with D tentatively TRBD1 (6 bases). From germline, CDR1 is SNHLY and CDR2 FYNNEI. Trimming pared 5 bases from V and 7 bases from J, leaving 17 bases between. There are 14 residues in the CDR3. In nucleotides, the CDR3 is TGTGCCAGCAGTCCCTACAGGGTAACAAGTGGCTACACCTTC. Translated: CASSPYRVTSGYTF.

This clonotype was counted a few times. A junction boundary mismatches the germline segment, possibly from a read error. This sequence joins TRBV20-1 and TRBJ1-1; 7 positions match TRBD1. The CDR3 contains 14 residues. The germline V gene has CDR1 DFQATT and CDR2 SNEGSKA (reference sequence). CDR3 nucleotide sequence: TGCAGTGCTAGAGACGGGACAGAGAACCCTGAAGCTTTCTTT. It is translated as CSARDGTENPEAFF.

This clonotype was counted a few times. The chain joins TRBV20-1 to TRBJ2-7, with TRBD2 matching over 14 bases. Per the germline V gene, CDR1 is DFQATT and CDR2 is SNEGSKA (reference sequence). Trimming at V came to 3 bases and at J to 7 bases, leaving 11 bases not matched to a gene. CDR3 length: 16 amino acids. CDR3 region: CSASARLAGGPGEQYF. CDR3 DNA sequence: TGCAGTGCTAGCGCCCGACTAGCGGGAGGGCCGGGGGAGCAGTACTTC.

The rearrangement links TRBV3-1 to TRBJ2-3; 11 bases agree with TRBD2. The CDR3 length is 18 residues. In germline, CDR1 is LGHDT, CDR2 YNNKEL (reference sequence). J was trimmed by 3 bases and V by 2 bases; bases with no gene match: 10. Here the CDR3 reads CASSQRALAGGLTDTQYF. CDR3 DNA: TGTGCCAGCAGCCAACGTGCCCTAGCGGGGGGCTTGACAGATACGCAGTATTTT.

The chain uses TRBV29-1 and TRBJ2-5, with D tentatively TRBD1 (6 bases). The germline gives CDR1 SQVTM, CDR2 ANQGSEA. CDR3 length: 16 residues. The germline V and J ends were trimmed by 6 bases and 2 bases, with 22 bases remaining between them. CDR3 in DNA: TGCAGCGTCGCCGGGGACAACATCCGATTTCAAGAGACCCAGTACTTC. This translates into CSVAGDNIRFQETQYF.